These 9 T cell receptor beta chains were all obtained from the same sample, sequenced in a study of blood T cell repertoires in COVID-19. TCRdb keeps only in-frame clones here, not all; method: immunoSEQ multiplex PCR. The table records tens of thousands of clones, under 85% of them present only once. Material for sequencing was peripheral blood. All receptors derive from an elderly man with acute or convalescent COVID-19.

The rearrangement links TRBV7-2 to TRBJ1-2; 8 nucleotides match TRBD1. J lost 7 bases, V lost 5 bases, and 15 bases had no gene match. The CDR3 loop spans 16 amino acids. Per germline, CDR1 SGHTA and CDR2 FQGNSA. DNA for the CDR3: TGTGCCAGCAGCACTCGCTCGCTTCAGGGGGCAGTTGGCTACACCTTC. It translates to CASSTRSLQGAVGYTF.

The rearrangement uses TRBV4-1 and TRBJ1-2, with a possible D match to TRBD1 (6 bases). V was shortened by 0 bases and J by 8 bases, with 13 bases between the two germline ends. This CDR3 contains 14 residues. CDR1 and CDR2 from the germline V gene are MGHRA and YSYEKL. The DNA of the CDR3 is TGCGCCAGCAGCCAAGATAGGGGGTCTCGCGGCTACACCTTC. It encodes CASSQDRGSRGYTF.

This clone was picked up one time. V gene TRBV18 combines with J gene TRBJ2-6; 8 bases match TRBD1. This CDR3 contains 20 residues. Germline assignment: CDR1 KGHSH and CDR2 LQKENI. V was clipped by 5 bases and J by 1 base; unmatched bases: 16. The CDR3 bases are TGTGCCAGCTCAACGGGGACAGGAGTGCCCGACTCGTCTGGGGCCAACGTCCTGACTTTC. Residues: CASSTGTGVPDSSGANVLTF.

This chain links TRBV7-6 with TRBJ1-6; D is possibly TRBD1 (5 bases). Looked up from germline, CDR1 is SGHVS and CDR2 is FNYEAQ. This CDR3 comprises 15 residues. V gave up 5 bases and J gave up 7 bases, with 15 bases separating them. The chain's CDR3 is CASSANPGSNSPLHF. The CDR3 DNA is TGTGCCAGCAGCGCAAATCCAGGGTCGAATTCACCCCTCCACTTT.

This chain joins TRBV18 and TRBJ2-5; weak D call: TRBD2 (7 bases). This CDR3 is 13 amino acids long. In germline, CDR1 is KGHSH, CDR2 LQKENI. V was pared by 8 bases and J by 3 bases, with 13 bases between. CDR3 DNA: TGTGCCAGCCTCCGGGGGGCGGAAGAGACCCAGTACTTC. Translation gives CASLRGAEETQYF.

This chain links TRBV5-4 with TRBJ2-7; D not certain. The germline gives CDR1 SGHNT, CDR2 YYREEE (reference sequence). The V end was cut by 2 bases, the J end by 6 bases, with 9 bases between. This CDR3 has 12 residues. Here the CDR3 reads CASSLDILEQYF. The DNA for the CDR3 is TGTGCCAGCAGCTTAGACATCCTCGAGCAGTACTTC.

This chain connects TRBV11-2 to TRBJ2-1; 7 positions match TRBD2. The CDR3 consists of 17 residues. The V segment lost 6 bases and the J segment 0 bases; nucleotides outside the gene matches: 11. Germline V gene data show CDR1 as SGHAT and CDR2 as FQNNGV. In nucleotides, the CDR3 is TGTGCCAGCAGGCCTGCTTGGGGGGGAGTCTCCTACAATGAGCAGTTCTTC. Its translation: CASRPAWGGVSYNEQFF.

V gene TRBV6-5 combines with J gene TRBJ1-5, with D possibly matching TRBD1 (6 bases). Germline-derived CDR1 and CDR2 are MNHEY and SVGAGI. V shed 7 bases and J shed 6 bases, with 19 bases lying between them. This CDR3 is 15 amino acids long. CDR3 in amino acids: CASNFRQVPPQPQHF. The CDR3 coding sequence is TGTGCCAGCAACTTCAGACAGGTCCCACCTCAGCCCCAGCATTTT.

The count of this clone is one. The chain recombines TRBV15 with TRBJ1-4; TRBD1 matches 7 bases. CDR1 and CDR2 from the germline V gene are LNHNV and YYDKDF (reference sequence). The CDR3 extends over 15 amino acids. The V and J ends lost 4 bases and 0 bases, in that order; junction bases with no gene match: 2. As DNA, the CDR3 is TGTGCCACCAGCATACAGGGGCCAACTAATGAAAAACTGTTTTTT. This sequence encodes CATSIQGPTNEKLFF. The whole variable domain, remainder taken from reference TRBV15 and TRBJ1-4, is DAMVIQNPRYQVTQFGKPVTLSCSQTLNHNVMYWYQQKSSQAPKLLFHYYDKDFNNEADTPDNFQSRRPNTSFCFLDIRSPGLGDTAMYLCATSIQGPTNEKLFFGSGTQLSVL.